The subject of this entry is one TCR beta chain. The junction had 7 bases not matched to a gene; V was cut back by 4 bases and J by 4 bases. The CDR3 totals 17 residues. Germline V gene sequence: CDR1 SGHVS, CDR2 FNYEAQ. The data originate from a study of T cell changes during pregnancy in multiple sclerosis. Some clones are missing from TCRdb's copy, which holds only in-frame ones; the method was immunoSEQ multiplex PCR. This sample has tens of thousands of clones, with about 90% found just once. The sequence was collected from a female donor in good health, enrolled as a control in a pregnancy study. This chain connects TRBV7-6 to TRBJ2-3, with 14 bases matching TRBD2. The material sequenced was CD4+ T cells from peripheral blood mononuclear cells, taken after pregnancy. The CDR3 nucleotides read TGTGCCAGCAGCTCCTTGGGACTAGCGGGGGAGTCAGATACGCAGTATTTT. This sequence encodes CASSSLGLAGESDTQYF.